This entry describes one T cell receptor (beta chain). PCR employed 60 Vbeta and 13 Jbeta primers. The repertoire was sequenced with immunoSEQ multiplex PCR; TCRdb's copy has only in-frame clones and lacks some. Of some 130,000 clones listed, around three quarters were seen once; the top ten hold roughly 2.7%. The data are from a study of cytomegalovirus exposure and HLA in healthy donors. V was shortened by 10 bases and J by 0 bases, with 13 bases between the two germline ends. The germline V gene has CDR1 LNHDA and CDR2 SQIVND (reference sequence). The CDR3 runs to 13 residues. This clonotype originated in a woman between 55 and 75 years old in good health and CMV-seropositive. The material sequenced was PBMCs. The rearrangement joins TRBV19 to TRBJ2-7; TRBD1 might be the D (6 bases). In DNA, the CDR3 is TGTGCCACGTCCCGGGACAACTCCTACGAGCAGTACTTC. Translating it yields CATSRDNSYEQYF.